The following is a T cell receptor beta chain sequence with its context. Antigen specificity is unknown. The read halts 3 residues ahead of the CDR3 end, with the missing end drawn from the germline J gene. Data came from immunoSEQ multiplex PCR; TCRdb stores just in-frame clones and leaves some out. The ten most abundant clones cover 1.9% of a sample with around 27,000 clones. Specified treatment: autologous CTL019 cells: CD19 CAR with 4-1BB and CD3 zeta domains. TCR zeta and 4-1BB domains were built into the CD19 CAR. Leukapheresis of peripheral blood supplied the T cells used to manufacture CTL019. Germline V gives CDR1 KGHSH, CDR2 LQKENI. V shed 3 bases and J shed 0 bases, with 4 bases lying between them. There are 13 residues in the CDR3. The data were taken from a study of TET2 disruption in CD19-targeted CAR T cells.

The sequenced sample was CD8- CAR+ T cells sorted from cultured blood T cells, obtained for CD19 CAR T cell therapy. The sample's subset: CD8-negative CAR-positive T cells from the infusion product. The TCR was taken from a man between 70 and 80 years old with chronic lymphocytic leukemia. This chain joins TRBV18 and TRBJ2-3, with D unresolved. The CDR3 is CASSPSSTDTQYF. CDR3 DNA (partial): TGTGCCAGCTCACCTTCTAGCACAGATACG.